This T cell receptor (beta chain) was sequenced during a study of beta chain features in type 1 diabetes. Broader study findings: Across all four CD4+ subsets, people with type 1 diabetes showed modestly shorter TCRB CDR3s. Cells that show high TCR expression could be over-represented by cDNA sequencing.

Every bit of the isolated RNA underwent reverse transcription, so sequencing read expressed TCRB transcripts. Generated by immunoSEQ multiplex PCR, the TCRdb table keeps only in-frame clones and is missing some. This table has over 650,000 clones, over 12% appearing once. V lost 2 bases to trimming and J lost 3 bases, with 5 bases between them. Germline CDR1 SNHLY, CDR2 FYNNEI. CDR3 length: 12 amino acids. On this clone: Antigen unknown.

The chain employs TRBV2 and TRBJ2-7; D unclear. This TCR came from a man aged 18 to 29 with type 1 diabetes. Material: naive CD4+ T cells from blood. CDR3 in amino acids: CASSEQDYEQYF. DNA of the CDR3: TGTGCCAGCAGTGAACAGGACTACGAGCAGTACTTC.